These T cell receptor beta chains were read from a single sample in a study of blood T cell repertoires in COVID-19. Data came from immunoSEQ multiplex PCR; TCRdb stores just in-frame clones and leaves some out. The table includes about 330,000 clones, roughly 85% detected once. The sequencing sample was made of peripheral blood. These receptors were collected from a human donor in a cohort sampled during active COVID-19. The CDR3 runs from the conserved cysteine through the conserved F or W. D genes are given only for firm matches. Part of the rows lack a size; the others show once, few, many or a class for expanded clones.

j_gene	d_gene	abundance	v_gene	CDR3nt	CDR3aa
TRBJ2-5	NA	NA	TRBV21-1	TGTGCCAGCAGCAAAGCGCGAGTAAAAGAGACCCAGTACTTC	CASSKARVKETQYF
TRBJ1-5	NA	NA	TRBV19	TGTGCCAGTAGTATAGATCGAGGAAGGCAGCCCCAGCATTTT	CASSIDRGRQPQHF
TRBJ1-2	NA	NA	TRBV30	TGTGCCTGGGCAGAAACAGGATTCCTATACACCTTC	CAWAETGFLYTF
TRBJ1-4	NA	NA	TRBV21-1	TGTGCCAGCAGCCGACAGGGGAGTACTAATGAAAAACTGTTTTTT	CASSRQGSTNEKLFF
TRBJ2-4	TRBD2	NA	TRBV6-5	TGTGCCAGCAGTTACGGACTAGCTACCGCCAAAAACATTCAGTACTTC	CASSYGLATAKNIQYF
TRBJ2-7	NA	NA	TRBV27	TGTGCCAGCAGTTTATCGAATGCCGCGGGGGCGGAATACGAGCAGTACTTC	CASSLSNAAGAEYEQYF
TRBJ1-1	TRBD1	NA	TRBV2	TGTGCCAGCAGTGTCGACAGGGCCGGTGTAGCTTTCTTT	CASSVDRAGVAFF
TRBJ1-1	NA	NA	TRBV5-1	TGCGCCAGCAAGGACACGCTAAACGGGAACACTGAAGCTTTCTTT	CASKDTLNGNTEAFF
TRBJ2-3	TRBD2	once	TRBV6-5	TGTGCCAGCAGTTACGGGCGGGGGGGCCAGTACACGCAGTATTTT	CASSYGRGGQYTQYF
TRBJ2-2	TRBD2	NA	TRBV24-1	TGTGCCACTTCGTATGCGGGGGGCAGTGCCACCGGGGAGCTGTTTTTT	CATSYAGGSATGELFF
TRBJ2-3	NA	few	TRBV18	TGTGCCAGCTCACCACCGCTGGCGGAACACACAGATACGCAGTATTTT	CASSPPLAEHTDTQYF
TRBJ1-1	NA	NA	TRBV7-3	TGTGCCAGCAGCTTACTCTCCAGCACTGAAGCTTTCTTT	CASSLLSSTEAFF
TRBJ1-6	NA	NA	TRBV13	TGTGCCAGCAGCTTAGCAGGGGTGAGTTCACCCCTCCACTTT	CASSLAGVSSPLHF
TRBJ2-3	NA	NA	TRBV5-4	TGTGCCAGCAGCGCCCCCGGGACAGATACGCAGTATTTT	CASSAPGTDTQYF
TRBJ2-5	NA	NA	TRBV24-1	TGTGCCACCAGTGATCCCCCCGGGGGGCAGGGCCCATCCGAGACCCAGTACTTC	CATSDPPGGQGPSETQYF
TRBJ2-6	TRBD1	NA	TRBV10-3	TGTGCCATCAGGCCGACAGGGTCGTCTGGGGCCAACGTCCTGACTTTC	CAIRPTGSSGANVLTF
TRBJ2-7	TRBD2	NA	TRBV9	TGTGCCAGCAGCCCCGGGACTACTTCCTACGAGCAGTACTTC	CASSPGTTSYEQYF
TRBJ1-5	TRBD1	NA	TRBV6-2/TRBV6-3	TGTGCCAGCAGTCAAACCGGGACAGGTAATCAGCCCCAGCATTTT	CASSQTGTGNQPQHF
TRBJ1-2	NA	once	TRBV7-2	TGTGCCAGCAGCCTCCTCAGAGGTAATGGCTACACCTTC	CASSLLRGNGYTF
TRBJ2-3	NA	NA	TRBV5-4	TGTGCCAGCAGCGGCAACGGAGGTTCGGGGGAGTACACAGATACGCAGTATTTT	CASSGNGGSGEYTDTQYF
TRBJ1-4	NA	NA	TRBV27	TGTGCCAGCAGCCCCTACCGGGACACTGGCGCAACTAATGAAAAACTGTTTTTT	CASSPYRDTGATNEKLFF
TRBJ2-1	TRBD1	NA	TRBV9	TGTGCCAGCAGTTTCCAGGGGGCTACTTACAATGAGCAGTTCTTC	CASSFQGATYNEQFF
TRBJ1-2	NA	once	TRBV5-1	TGCGCCAGCAGCCGAACAGGGCTATGGCTGGGCTACACCTTC	CASSRTGLWLGYTF
TRBJ2-7	NA	NA	TRBV4-2	TGTGCCAGCAGCCAAGGGCAGGCATTCCAGGCCTACGAGCAGTACTTC	CASSQGQAFQAYEQYF
TRBJ1-2	NA	NA	TRBV9	TGTGCCAGCAGCTCAAACAAGGAGGGGATTAACTATGGCTACACCTTC	CASSSNKEGINYGYTF
TRBJ2-7	TRBD2	NA	TRBV20-1	TGCAGTGCTAGTACCCCAGCGGGGGGCTCCTACGAGCAGTACTTC	CSASTPAGGSYEQYF
TRBJ2-3	TRBD1	NA	TRBV19	TGTGCCAGTAGTAAAACAGGGGGGCAAAATACGCAGTATTTT	CASSKTGGQNTQYF
TRBJ2-7	NA	NA	TRBV5-1	TGCGCCAGCAGGGTCGGGTCGATCGTCTCCTACGAGCAGTACTTC	CASRVGSIVSYEQYF
TRBJ1-5	NA	NA	TRBV5-8	TGTGCCAGCAGCTTGGGACAGTATAGCAATCAGCCCCAGCATTTT	CASSLGQYSNQPQHF
TRBJ1-5	TRBD1	NA	TRBV6-5	TGTGCCAGCCACAGGGGGCAGGGGAGCAATCAGCCCCAGCATTTT	CASHRGQGSNQPQHF
TRBJ1-2	NA	NA	TRBV12-3/TRBV12-4	TGTGCCAGCAGTTTAGGGGCGAGAGGCTACACCTTC	CASSLGARGYTF
TRBJ1-1	NA	NA	TRBV12-3/TRBV12-4	TGTGCCAGCAGTAAACAGAACACTGAAGCTTTCTTT	CASSKQNTEAFF
TRBJ2-7	TRBD2	NA	TRBV5-1	TGCGCCAGCAGCTTGACTAGCGGGGGGCCTCGGGAGCAGTACTTC	CASSLTSGGPREQYF
TRBJ2-7	TRBD2	NA	TRBV2	TGTGCCAGCAGGCCCCGAGGACTAGCGGTCTACGAGCAGTACTTC	CASRPRGLAVYEQYF
TRBJ1-2	TRBD1	NA	TRBV24-1	TGTGCCACCAGTGATCGGGACAGGAGCTATGGCTACACCTTC	CATSDRDRSYGYTF
TRBJ1-1	TRBD1	NA	TRBV27	TGTGCCAGCAGTTTCACAGGGGGCAGGACTGAAGCTTTCTTT	CASSFTGGRTEAFF
TRBJ1-1	NA	few	TRBV12-5	TGTGCTAGTGGTTTGGGGATTCAGGGATTGCGAACTGAAGCTTTCTTT	CASGLGIQGLRTEAFF
TRBJ1-1	NA	NA	TRBV6-5	TGTGCCAGCAGTTACGCAGGCCCCAGGACTGAAGCTTTCTTT	CASSYAGPRTEAFF
TRBJ2-7	TRBD1	NA	TRBV19	TGTGCCAGTTCCGGGACAGGGCCCAGCGAGCAGTACTTC	CASSGTGPSEQYF
TRBJ2-3	NA	NA	TRBV19	TGTGCCAGTAGTCTACGGGACACAGGGATTCGGGTCACGCAGTATTTT	CASSLRDTGIRVTQYF
TRBJ1-4	TRBD1	once	TRBV19	TGTGCCAGTAAGGACAGGGCAAATGAAAAACTGTTTTTT	CASKDRANEKLFF
TRBJ1-1	NA	NA	TRBV7-9	TGTGCCAGCAGCTTGTTCGGGTCCATGAACACTGAAGCTTTCTTT	CASSLFGSMNTEAFF
TRBJ1-3	NA	NA	TRBV12-5	TGTGCTAGTGGTTTAGCCGGAAACACCATATATTTT	CASGLAGNTIYF
TRBJ2-1	TRBD2	NA	TRBV5-1	TGCGCCAGCAGCTGGGGACTAGCGGGGAGCTCCTACAATGAGCAGTTCTTC	CASSWGLAGSSYNEQFF